The present entry profiles one TCR beta chain with its context. As yet, its antigen is unknown. The data derive from a study of T-cell reconstitution after alpha-beta-depleted transplantation in children. Findings and limits, study-wide: Reportedly, roughly two months post-transplant, alpha-beta T cells arose from several hundred expanded graft clones. Diversity of TCRbeta at day 60 was high in some patients, arising from surviving recipient T cells and thymic progenitors. It was newly produced T cells that mostly accounted for T-cell counts and diversity one year after transplant.

A library of TCRbeta sequences, prepared with unique molecular identifiers, was generated. TCRdb fed the PCR reads into MiXCR, producing one record per CDR3 protein. Of around 500,000 distinct CDR3 sequences in the sample, about 21% were seen once. CDR1 DFQATT and CDR2 SNEGSKA come from the germline V gene (reference sequence). The CDR3 consists of 17 residues. J lost 6 bases, V lost 2 bases, and 15 bases had no gene match. The sequencing used PBMCs, mostly from graft donor cells, collected 360 days after TCRalphabeta/CD19-depleted stem cell transplant. This sequence originates from a boy younger than two who had a stem cell transplant for acute myeloid leukemia, so the T cells may come from the graft donor. The chain employs TRBV20-1 and TRBJ1-5; 8 bases are a match to TRBD1. The CDR3 is CSARKGSATGVSQPQHF. The CDR3 DNA reads TGCAGTGCTAGAAAGGGGTCAGCGACAGGGGTATCTCAGCCCCAGCATTTT.